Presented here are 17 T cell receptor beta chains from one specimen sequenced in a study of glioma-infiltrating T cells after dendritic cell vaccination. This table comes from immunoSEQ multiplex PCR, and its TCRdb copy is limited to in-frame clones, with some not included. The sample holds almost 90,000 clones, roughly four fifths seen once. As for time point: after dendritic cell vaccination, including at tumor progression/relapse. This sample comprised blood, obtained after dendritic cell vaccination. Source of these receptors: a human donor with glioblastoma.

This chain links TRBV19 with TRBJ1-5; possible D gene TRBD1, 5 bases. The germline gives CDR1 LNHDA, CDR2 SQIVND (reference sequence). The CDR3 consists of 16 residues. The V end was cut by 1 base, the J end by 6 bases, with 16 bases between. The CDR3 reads CASSIVGRRVSQPQHF. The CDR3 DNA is TGTGCCAGTAGTATAGTCGGCCGCAGGGTATCTCAGCCCCAGCATTTT. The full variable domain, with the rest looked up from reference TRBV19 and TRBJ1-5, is DGGITQSPKYLFRKEGQNVTLSCEQNLNHDAMYWYRQDPGQGLRLIYYSQIVNDFQKGDIAEGYSVSREKKESFPLTVTSAQKNPTAFYLCASSIVGRRVSQPQHFGDGTRLSIL.

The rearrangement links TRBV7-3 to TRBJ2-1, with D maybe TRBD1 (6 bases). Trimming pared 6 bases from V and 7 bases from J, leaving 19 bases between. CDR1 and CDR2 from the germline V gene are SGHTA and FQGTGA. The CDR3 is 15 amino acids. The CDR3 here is CASSPFQGPGNEQFF. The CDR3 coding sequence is TGTGCCAGCAGTCCCTTTCAGGGGCCAGGGAATGAGCAGTTCTTC.

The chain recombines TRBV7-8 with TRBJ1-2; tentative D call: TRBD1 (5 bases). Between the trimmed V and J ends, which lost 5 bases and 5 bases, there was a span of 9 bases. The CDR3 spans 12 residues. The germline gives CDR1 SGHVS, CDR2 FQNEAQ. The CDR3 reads CASSRGGYGYTF. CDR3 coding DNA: TGTGCCAGCAGCAGGGGAGGGTATGGCTACACCTTC.

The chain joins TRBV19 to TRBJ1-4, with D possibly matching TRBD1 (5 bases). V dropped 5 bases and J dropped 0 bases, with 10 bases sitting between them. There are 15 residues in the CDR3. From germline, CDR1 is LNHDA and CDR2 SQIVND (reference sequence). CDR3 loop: CASSSQAATNEKLFF. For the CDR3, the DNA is TGTGCCAGTAGTTCACAGGCTGCAACTAATGAAAAACTGTTTTTT. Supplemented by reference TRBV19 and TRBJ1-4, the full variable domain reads DGGITQSPKYLFRKEGQNVTLSCEQNLNHDAMYWYRQDPGQGLRLIYYSQIVNDFQKGDIAEGYSVSREKKESFPLTVTSAQKNPTAFYLCASSSQAATNEKLFFGSGTQLSVL.

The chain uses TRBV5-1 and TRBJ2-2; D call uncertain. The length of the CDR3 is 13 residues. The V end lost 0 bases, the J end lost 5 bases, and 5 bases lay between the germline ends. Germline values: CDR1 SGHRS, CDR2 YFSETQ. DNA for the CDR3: TGCGCCAGCAGCTTGGTCGAGACCGGGGAGCTGTTTTTT. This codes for CASSLVETGELFF.

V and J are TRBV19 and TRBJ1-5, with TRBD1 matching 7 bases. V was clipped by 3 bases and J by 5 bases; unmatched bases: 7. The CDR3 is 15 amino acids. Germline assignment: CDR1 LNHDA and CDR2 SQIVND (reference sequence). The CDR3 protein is CASSIGTVLDQPQHF. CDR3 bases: TGTGCCAGTAGTATTGGGACAGTCCTGGATCAGCCCCAGCATTTT.

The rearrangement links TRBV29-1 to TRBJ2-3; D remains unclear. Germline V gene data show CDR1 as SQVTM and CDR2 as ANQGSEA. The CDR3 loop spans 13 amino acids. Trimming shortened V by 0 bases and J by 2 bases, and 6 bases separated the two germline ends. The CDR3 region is CSVEDLATDTQYF. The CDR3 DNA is TGCAGCGTTGAAGATTTGGCCACAGATACGCAGTATTTT.

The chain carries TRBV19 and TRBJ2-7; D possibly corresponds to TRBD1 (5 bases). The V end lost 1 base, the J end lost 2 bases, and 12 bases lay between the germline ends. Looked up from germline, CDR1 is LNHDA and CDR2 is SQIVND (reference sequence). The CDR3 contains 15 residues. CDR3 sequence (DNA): TGTGCCAGTAGTATAGCTATAGGACAACCCTACGAGCAGTACTTC. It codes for CASSIAIGQPYEQYF.

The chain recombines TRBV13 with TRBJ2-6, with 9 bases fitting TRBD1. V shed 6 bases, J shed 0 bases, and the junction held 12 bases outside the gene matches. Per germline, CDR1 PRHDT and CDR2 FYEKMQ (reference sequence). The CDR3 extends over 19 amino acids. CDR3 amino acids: CASSFTMDRGLSGANVLTF. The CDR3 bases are TGTGCCAGCAGTTTCACCATGGACAGGGGACTCTCTGGGGCCAACGTCCTGACTTTC. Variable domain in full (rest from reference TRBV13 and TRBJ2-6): AAGVIQSPRHLIKEKRETATLKCYPIPRHDTVYWYQQGPGQDPQFLISFYEKMQSDKGSIPDRFSAQQFSDYHSELNMSSLELGDSALYFCASSFTMDRGLSGANVLTFGAGSRLTVL.

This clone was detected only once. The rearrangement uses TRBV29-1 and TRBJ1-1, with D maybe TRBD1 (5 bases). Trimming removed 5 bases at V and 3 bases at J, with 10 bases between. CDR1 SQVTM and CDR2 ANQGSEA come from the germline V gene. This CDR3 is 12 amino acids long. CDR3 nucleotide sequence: TGCAGCGTTCGGGGGGTTGACACTGAAGCTTTCTTT. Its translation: CSVRGVDTEAFF.

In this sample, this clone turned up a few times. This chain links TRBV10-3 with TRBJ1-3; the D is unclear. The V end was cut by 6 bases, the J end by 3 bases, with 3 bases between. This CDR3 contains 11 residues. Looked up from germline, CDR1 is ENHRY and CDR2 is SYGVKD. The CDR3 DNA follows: TGTGCCATCAGCAGTGGAAACACCATATATTTT. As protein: CAISSGNTIYF.

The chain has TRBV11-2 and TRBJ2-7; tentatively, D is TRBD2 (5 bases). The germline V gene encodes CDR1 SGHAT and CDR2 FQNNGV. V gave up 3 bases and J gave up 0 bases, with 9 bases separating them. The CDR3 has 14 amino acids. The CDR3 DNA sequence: TGTGCCAGCAGCTTTACGACTAACTCCTACGAGCAGTACTTC. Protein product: CASSFTTNSYEQYF.

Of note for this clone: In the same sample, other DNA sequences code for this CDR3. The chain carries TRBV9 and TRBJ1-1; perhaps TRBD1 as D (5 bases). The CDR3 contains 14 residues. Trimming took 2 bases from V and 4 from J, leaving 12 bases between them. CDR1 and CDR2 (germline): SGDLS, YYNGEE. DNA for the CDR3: TGTGCCAGCAGCGTGGGGGGAGGGGTCACTGAAGCTTTCTTT. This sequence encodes CASSVGGGVTEAFF.

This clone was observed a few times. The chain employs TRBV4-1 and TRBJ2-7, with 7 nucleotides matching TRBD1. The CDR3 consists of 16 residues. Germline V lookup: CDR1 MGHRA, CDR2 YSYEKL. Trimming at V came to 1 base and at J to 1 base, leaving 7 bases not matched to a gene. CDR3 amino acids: CASSQARRDSSYEQYF. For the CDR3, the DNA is TGCGCCAGCAGCCAAGCCCGCCGGGACAGTTCCTACGAGCAGTACTTC.

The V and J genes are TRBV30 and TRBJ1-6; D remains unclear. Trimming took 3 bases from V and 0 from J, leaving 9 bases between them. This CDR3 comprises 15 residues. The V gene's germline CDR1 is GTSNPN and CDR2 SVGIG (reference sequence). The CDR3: CAWSLSSSYNSPLHF. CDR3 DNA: TGTGCCTGGAGCCTGTCCAGCTCCTATAATTCACCCCTCCACTTT. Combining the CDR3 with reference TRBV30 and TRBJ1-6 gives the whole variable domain SQTIHQWPATLVQPVGSPLSLECTVEGTSNPNLYWYRQAAGRGLQLLFYSVGIGQISSEVPQNLSASRPQDRQFILSSKKLLLSDSGFYLCAWSLSSSYNSPLHFGNGTRLTVT.

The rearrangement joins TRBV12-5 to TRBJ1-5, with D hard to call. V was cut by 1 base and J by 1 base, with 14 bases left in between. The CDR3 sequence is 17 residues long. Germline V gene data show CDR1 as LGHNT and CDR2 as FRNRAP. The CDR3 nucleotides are TGTGCTAGTGGTTTGGAATTTGGAGATGACAGCAATCAGCCCCAGCATTTT. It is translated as CASGLEFGDDSNQPQHF.

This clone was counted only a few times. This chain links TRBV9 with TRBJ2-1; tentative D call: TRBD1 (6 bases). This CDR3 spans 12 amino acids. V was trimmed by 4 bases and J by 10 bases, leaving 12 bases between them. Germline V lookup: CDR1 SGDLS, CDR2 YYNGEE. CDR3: CASSLQGAEQFF. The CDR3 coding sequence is TGTGCCAGCAGCTTACAGGGCGCGGAGCAGTTCTTC.